This T cell receptor beta chain emerged from a study of cytomegalovirus exposure and HLA in healthy donors. Overall study findings and caveats: Later on, an analysis tied around 17,000 TCR beta sequences to HLA alleles at 0.05 false discovery rate. There were some V segments, including TRBV6-2 and TRBV6-3, excluded as indistinguishable.

To note about this clone: The antigen is not known.

PCR used 60 Vbeta primers and 13 Jbeta primers. Some clones are missing from TCRdb's copy, which holds only in-frame ones; the method was immunoSEQ multiplex PCR. The data contain roughly 98,000 clones, about 81% of them singletons. Unmatched junction bases numbered 9, after V lost 5 bases and J lost 7 bases. Germline assignment: CDR1 MNHEY and CDR2 SMNVEV (reference sequence). The CDR3 totals 15 residues. The origin of this receptor is a man aged 40-55 years in good health and CMV-seronegative. The rearrangement links TRBV27 to TRBJ2-2; TRBD2 matches 8 bases. Sequenced material: PBMCs. The CDR3 region is CASSRLSGVVGELFF. The CDR3 DNA sequence: TGTGCCAGCAGTAGACTTAGCGGGGTGGTCGGGGAGCTGTTTTTT.